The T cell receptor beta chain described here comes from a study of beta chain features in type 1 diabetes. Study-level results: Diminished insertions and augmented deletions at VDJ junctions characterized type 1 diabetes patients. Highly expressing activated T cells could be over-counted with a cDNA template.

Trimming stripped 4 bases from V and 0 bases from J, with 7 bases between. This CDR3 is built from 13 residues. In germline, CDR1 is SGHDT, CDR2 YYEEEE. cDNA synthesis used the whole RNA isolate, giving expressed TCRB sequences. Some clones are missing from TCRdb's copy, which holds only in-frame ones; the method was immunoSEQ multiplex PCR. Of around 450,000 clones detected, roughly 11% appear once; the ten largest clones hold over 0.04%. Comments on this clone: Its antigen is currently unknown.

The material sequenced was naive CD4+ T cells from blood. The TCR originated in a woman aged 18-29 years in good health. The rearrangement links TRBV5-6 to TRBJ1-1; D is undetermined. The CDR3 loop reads CASSLQLNTEAFF. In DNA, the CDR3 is TGTGCCAGCAGCCTCCAGCTGAACACTGAAGCTTTCTTT.